This is a list of T cell receptor beta chains from one sample in a study of CD8+CD57+ T cells in acquired aplastic anemia. TCRdb re-derived calls from the reads in MiXCR, one entry per CDR3 protein. The data show 160,000 or so distinct CDR3 sequences, around 50% seen once. The sequencing sample was made of sorted CD4+, CD8+, or CD8+CD57+ T cells (not recorded which) from PBMCs. These receptors were taken from a human donor with aplastic anemia. CDR3s include the opening cysteine and the closing phenylalanine or tryptophan. The D gene is left open where the match is weak. Not every row has a clone size; where given, it reads once, few, many or a size class.

v_gene	j_gene	abundance	d_gene	CDR3nt	CDR3aa
TRBV11-2	TRBJ2-7	once	TRBD2	TGTGCCAGCAACGGGGGGAGCGGGAACTCTTACTACGAGCAGTACTTC	CASNGGSGNSYYEQYF
TRBV15	TRBJ2-2	many	TRBD2	TGTGCCACCAGCAGAACTAGCGGGGGGACCACCGGGGAGCTGTTTTTT	CATSRTSGGTTGELFF
TRBV7-8	TRBJ1-6	many	TRBD1	TGTGCCAGCAGCTACCTTGGGACAGGGGGCTTCTCACCCCTCCACTTT	CASSYLGTGGFSPLHF
TRBV7-8	TRBJ2-7	-	-	TGTGCCAGCAGCCCCGATCGCGTCGAGCAGTACTTC	CASSPDRVEQYF
TRBV6-5	TRBJ2-7	few	-	TGTGCCAGCAGTTACGGGGCCACCCAGCAGGGGATTTACGAGCAGTACTTC	CASSYGATQQGIYEQYF
TRBV24-1	TRBJ2-2	-	-	TGTGCCACCAGTGGAAGGGACGGTACCGGGGAGCCGTTTTTT	CATSGRDGTGEPFF
TRBV20-1	TRBJ2-1	many	-	TGCAGTGCACGACTAGGAAATGGGCAGTTCTTC	CSARLGNGQFF
TRBV2	TRBJ2-2	-	TRBD1	TGTGCCAGCAGGGGGAGTACAGGGGTCACCGGGGAGCTGTTTTTT	CASRGSTGVTGELFF
TRBV29-1	TRBJ2-2	-	-	TGCAGCGTAGGTGTTCACGGGGAGCTGTTTTTT	CSVGVHGELFF
TRBV7-9	TRBJ2-3	many	TRBD2	TGTGCCAGCAGCTTGAGCGGGGGGCACACAGATACGCAGTATTTT	CASSLSGGHTDTQYF
TRBV7-9	TRBJ1-1	-	-	TGTGCCAGCAGCTTAGGCTTCATGAACACTGAAGCTTTCTTT	CASSLGFMNTEAFF
TRBV18	TRBJ1-3	-	-	TGCGCCAGCTCACCACCGTCAGGCTCTGGAAACACCATATATTTT	CASSPPSGSGNTIYF
TRBV12-3/TRBV12-4	TRBJ2-7	-	-	TGTGCCAGCAGTCCGGCGCTCTACGAGCAGTACTTC	CASSPALYEQYF
TRBV12-3/TRBV12-4	TRBJ2-1	many	-	TGTGCCAGCAGTTACCTTGGGGCTGCAACCTACAATGAGCAGTTCTTC	CASSYLGAATYNEQFF
TRBV20-1	TRBJ2-2	-	TRBD1	TGCAGTGCTAGAGATTGGGACAGTCCCACCGGGGAGCTGTTTTTT	CSARDWDSPTGELFF
TRBV10-2	TRBJ2-5	few	-	TGCGCCAGCAGTGATCTCGGAAACCAAGAGACCCAGTACTTC	CASSDLGNQETQYF
TRBV27	TRBJ2-1	-	-	TGTGCCAGCACCCAACTTCCTCGACTTTACAATGAGCAGTTCTTC	CASTQLPRLYNEQFF
TRBV2	TRBJ1-5	-	-	TGTGCCAGCAGGGTCACCTACGAGCAGCATTTT	CASRVTYEQHF